The 8 T cell receptor beta chains below were found in one sample sequenced in a study of early T cells in non-severe SARS-CoV-2 infection. TCRdb analysed the 5' RACE reads with MiXCR anew, one entry per CDR3 protein. In the table there are around 64,000 distinct CDR3 sequences, 11% of which are singletons. The specimen was whole blood, collected at baseline. All receptors derive from an adult who was a healthcare worker with PCR-confirmed SARS-CoV-2 infection or an uninfected control (not recorded which).

This clonotype has a count of ten or more. The chain combines TRBV12-3 or TRBV12-4 with TRBJ1-5, with D perhaps matching TRBD1 (5 bases). V lost 2 bases and J 0 bases, leaving 8 bases between the germline ends. This CDR3 is built from 15 residues. Here the CDR3 reads CASSLRDGSNQPQHF. The CDR3, as DNA: TGTGCCAGCAGTTTAAGGGACGGTAGCAATCAGCCCCAGCATTTT.

The chain employs TRBV20-1 and TRBJ1-1, with a possible D match to TRBD1 (5 bases). Germline values: CDR1 DFQATT, CDR2 SNEGSKA (reference sequence). Trimming removed 3 bases from V and 4 bases from J, with 9 bases in between. The CDR3 runs to 12 residues. The CDR3 loop reads CSARGQVTEAFF. The CDR3 nucleotides are TGCAGTGCTAGGGGGCAGGTCACTGAAGCTTTCTTT.

This clonotype came up many times. The chain joins TRBV29-1 to TRBJ2-5; 10 bases agree with TRBD1. Trimming cost V 7 bases and J 3 bases; bases outside gene matches: 5. CDR1 SQVTM and CDR2 ANQGSEA come from the germline V gene. CDR3 size: 13 residues. This chain's CDR3 is CSADRGGEETQYF. CDR3 nucleotide sequence: TGCAGCGCGGACAGGGGGGGTGAAGAGACCCAGTACTTC.

This clonotype has more than one count but fewer than ten. The J gene is TRBJ2-2, the V gene TRBV2; the D call may be TRBD1 or TRBD2 (5 bases each). Germline lookup yields CDR1 SNHLY and CDR2 FYNNEI. The CDR3 runs to 14 residues. The CDR3 loop is CASVPGPLTGELFF. The CDR3 nucleotides are TGTGCGAGTGTCCCGGGACCACTCACCGGGGAGCTGTTTTTT. Filled out from reference TRBV2 and TRBJ2-2, the complete variable domain reads EPEVTQTPSHQVTQMGQEVILRCVPISNHLYFYWYRQILGQKVEFLVSFYNNEISEKSEIFDDQFSVERPDGSNFTLKIRSTKLEDSAMYFCASVPGPLTGELFFGEGSRLTVL.

CDR3 amino acids: CAISELRSNEQFF. The DNA for the CDR3 is TGTGCCATCAGTGAGTTAAGGAGCAATGAGCAGTTCTTC. V usage is TRBV10-3 and J usage is TRBJ2-1; D not resolved. V was clipped by 1 base and J by 6 bases, with 7 bases between them. The germline gives CDR1 ENHRY, CDR2 SYGVKD. CDR3 length: 13 amino acids.

This clonotype showed up many times. The chain carries TRBV11-3 and TRBJ1-1; D gene unclear. This CDR3 has 13 residues. Germline assignment: CDR1 SGHNT and CDR2 YENEEA. Trimming left V 1 base short and J 2 bases short, with 5 bases between. CDR3 loop: CASSLVSNTEAFF. In DNA form, the CDR3 reads TGTGCCAGCAGCTTAGTGTCTAACACTGAAGCTTTCTTT. The full variable domain, in which reference TRBV11-3 and TRBJ1-1 provide the parts outside the CDR3, is EAGVVQSPRYKIIEKKQPVAFWCNPISGHNTLYWYLQNLGQGPELLIRYENEEAVDDSQLPKDRFSAERLKGVDSTLKIQPAELGDSAVYLCASSLVSNTEAFFGQGTRLTVV.

The V and J genes are TRBV3-1 and TRBJ1-1; D gene unclear. The CDR3 sequence is 13 residues long. The V end was cut by 4 bases, the J end by 0 bases, with 6 bases between. Germline CDR1 LGHDT, CDR2 YNNKEL (reference sequence). As DNA, the CDR3 is TGTGCCAGCAGCCTTACCCTGAACACTGAAGCTTTCTTT. Its translation: CASSLTLNTEAFF.

CDR3 in DNA: TGTGCCAGCAGCCAAGATGGATTGGCGGTGGGGTATACTGAAGCTTTCTTT. This gives the protein CASSQDGLAVGYTEAFF. The gene calls are TRBV3-1 and TRBJ1-1; D is unresolved. V lost 0 bases and J lost 5, with 19 bases in between. The germline gives CDR1 LGHDT, CDR2 YNNKEL (reference sequence). The CDR3 runs 17 residues.